A single sample gave rise to the 8 T cell receptor beta chains below, sequenced in a study of blood T cell repertoires in COVID-19. The table came from immunoSEQ multiplex PCR; TCRdb's copy has only in-frame clones and leaves some out. This sample has 200,000 to 250,000 clones, with about 85% found just once. Source material: PBMCs or T cells enriched from blood (not recorded which). The receptors come from a man in his thirties or forties who had recovered from COVID-19.

The V call is TRBV10-1, the J call TRBJ2-2; the D gene is possibly TRBD1 (5 bases). Trimming took 0 bases from V and 4 from J, leaving 9 bases between them. CDR1 is WNHNN, CDR2 SYGVQD, per germline (reference sequence). The CDR3 spans 15 residues. The CDR3 sequence is CASSESARATGELFF. The CDR3 nucleotides read TGCGCCAGCAGTGAGTCCGCCAGGGCCACCGGGGAGCTGTTTTTT.

V gene TRBV19 combines with J gene TRBJ1-2, with 9 bases aligning to TRBD1. The germline V gene encodes CDR1 LNHDA and CDR2 SQIVND (reference sequence). The CDR3 has 14 residues. The J segment lost 6 bases and the V segment lost 7 bases, leaving 9 bases of the junction unmatched. The CDR3 DNA is TGTGCCAGTACCGCGACAGGGGGGCGGAATGGCTACACCTTC. It encodes CASTATGGRNGYTF.

The chain is built from TRBV9 and TRBJ1-1; no definite D call. The germline CDR1 and CDR2 sequences are SGDLS and YYNGEE. The CDR3 sequence is 13 residues long. Trimming took off 7 bases at V and 0 bases at J, with 10 bases between the two ends. The CDR3 DNA is TGTGCCAGCGGGAGAGGGCTGAACACTGAAGCTTTCTTT. Protein product: CASGRGLNTEAFF.

This clone was counted once. The gene calls are TRBV11-2 and TRBJ2-6; possible D gene TRBD2, 6 bases. CDR1 SGHAT and CDR2 FQNNGV come from the germline V gene. This CDR3 spans 18 amino acids. Trimming removed 1 base from V and 0 bases from J, with 13 bases in between. This CDR3 is CASSLVSGLGSGANVLTF. The CDR3 nucleotides read TGTGCCAGCAGCTTAGTGTCGGGACTGGGCTCTGGGGCCAACGTCCTGACTTTC.

The chain links TRBV6-5 to TRBJ1-3; TRBD1 is a possible D gene (5 bases). V was cut by 6 bases and J by 9 bases, with 15 bases left in between. CDR1 is MNHEY, CDR2 SVGAGI, per germline. The CDR3 is 13 amino acids. The CDR3 spells CASSAGGEFTIYF. The CDR3 DNA is TGTGCCAGCAGCGCGGGGGGGGAATTCACCATATATTTT.

J is TRBJ1-3 and V is TRBV10-3, with 8 positions matching TRBD1. Trimming removed 6 bases from V and 4 bases from J; junction bases left unmatched: 5. The CDR3 has 14 residues. Germline values: CDR1 ENHRY, CDR2 SYGVKD. The CDR3 region is CAISRQGSGNTIYF. As DNA, the CDR3 is TGTGCCATCAGCCGACAGGGGTCGGGAAACACCATATATTTT.

The rearrangement uses TRBV19 and TRBJ2-1, with TRBD2 matching over 8 bases. Germline trimming cut 5 bases from V and 1 base from J; bases unmatched to any gene: 7. Per the germline V gene, CDR1 is LNHDA and CDR2 is SQIVND (reference sequence). The CDR3 sequence is 16 residues long. This chain's CDR3 is CASSGRLARSYNEQFF. As DNA, the CDR3 is TGTGCCAGTAGTGGCAGACTAGCGAGGTCCTACAATGAGCAGTTCTTC.

The chain has TRBV18 and TRBJ2-2; possible D gene TRBD1, 5 bases. V dropped 1 base and J dropped 0 bases, with 6 bases sitting between them. The germline CDR1 and CDR2 sequences are KGHSH and LQKENI. This CDR3 contains 15 residues. CDR3 loop: CASSPQGSNTGELFF. The CDR3 bases are TGTGCCAGCTCACCACAGGGGTCGAACACCGGGGAGCTGTTTTTT.